This T cell receptor beta chain was observed in a study of cytomegalovirus exposure and HLA in healthy donors. For this clone: Other DNA variants within this sample encode the same CDR3.

In germline, CDR1 is SGDLS, CDR2 YYNGEE. V lost 0 bases and J lost 4; bases outside the gene matches: 4. The CDR3 covers 17 residues. The study ran its PCR with 60 Vbeta and 13 Jbeta primers. Repertoires were generated with immunoSEQ multiplex PCR, while TCRdb's copy carries only in-frame clones and drops some. The sample lists around 150,000 clones, approximately 9% occurring once. Sequencing was carried out using PBMCs. The sequence derives from a male donor in good health and CMV-seronegative. The rearrangement links TRBV9 to TRBJ2-2, with 12 bases that match TRBD2. The CDR3 sequence: CASSVGLAGAGTGELFF. The CDR3 region has the DNA TGTGCCAGCAGCGTAGGACTAGCGGGAGCGGGCACCGGGGAGCTGTTTTTT.